This is a list of T cell receptor beta chains from one sample in a study of blood T cell repertoires in COVID-19. Data came from immunoSEQ multiplex PCR; TCRdb stores just in-frame clones and leaves some out. The sample consists of over 65,000 clones, less than 85% of them appearing once. Sequenced input: peripheral blood. The receptors stem from a man at least 80 years old with active COVID-19. Each CDR3 is given with its conserved first and last residue. The D gene is left open where the match is weak. Some rows have no size entry. The others give once, few or many, or a class for an expanded clone.

j_gene,abundance,d_gene,v_gene,CDR3aa,CDR3nt
TRBJ1-2,few,TRBD1,TRBV18,CASSPPGDRGYGYTF,TGTGCCAGCTCACCACCAGGAGACAGGGGGTACGGCTACACCTTC
TRBJ2-1,NA,TRBD2,TRBV2,CASSASFGGGQQFF,TGTGCCAGCAGTGCGTCTTTCGGGGGGGGCCAGCAGTTCTTC
TRBJ2-7,once,NA,TRBV7-2,CASQEGRSTYEQYF,TGTGCCAGCCAGGAGGGGCGATCCACCTACGAGCAGTACTTC
TRBJ2-6,NA,NA,TRBV18,CASSPRTSSGANVLTF,TGTGCCAGCTCACCAAGAACCAGCTCTGGGGCCAACGTCCTGACTTTC
TRBJ2-2,NA,TRBD2,TRBV9,CASSSRLAGGRGELFF,TGTGCCAGCAGCTCCCGACTAGCGGGAGGGCGGGGGGAGCTGTTTTTT
TRBJ2-1,NA,TRBD1,TRBV7-2,CASSRRQGFNEQFF,TGTGCCAGCAGCCGGCGACAGGGTTTCAATGAGCAGTTCTTC
TRBJ1-2,NA,NA,TRBV4-2,CASSQALDPAEGYGYTF,TGTGCCAGCAGCCAAGCCCTGGACCCCGCAGAGGGCTATGGCTACACCTTC
TRBJ1-6,NA,NA,TRBV5-4,CASSLAGWSPLHF,TGTGCCAGCAGCTTGGCGGGTTGGTCACCCCTCCACTTT
TRBJ1-2,NA,NA,TRBV19,CASSLHLDGGSYTF,TGTGCCAGTAGTCTCCACCTCGACGGGGGAAGCTACACCTTC
TRBJ1-1,NA,NA,TRBV2,CASSGTGIAEAFF,TGTGCCAGCAGTGGAACGGGGATCGCTGAAGCTTTCTTT
TRBJ2-5,NA,TRBD2,TRBV19,CASSPGEGFTQYF,TGTGCCAGTAGCCCCGGGGAGGGCTTCACCCAGTACTTC
TRBJ2-1,NA,NA,TRBV6-4,CASSPKPGNSYNEQFF,TGTGCCAGCAGCCCAAAGCCGGGGAACTCCTACAATGAGCAGTTCTTC
TRBJ2-1,NA,TRBD2,TRBV27,CASRNSGNYNEQFF,TGTGCCAGCAGGAATAGCGGGAACTACAATGAGCAGTTCTTC
TRBJ2-5,NA,TRBD2,TRBV5-1,CASSPGLAEMMETQYF,TGCGCCAGCAGCCCCGGACTAGCGGAGATGATGGAGACCCAGTACTTC
TRBJ1-1,NA,NA,TRBV5-1,CASSLSGDTEAFF,TGCGCCAGCAGCTTGTCAGGGGACACTGAAGCTTTCTTT
TRBJ1-5,NA,TRBD1,TRBV18,CASSQFPGTDSNQPQHF,TGTGCCAGCTCACAATTCCCCGGGACAGATAGCAATCAGCCCCAGCATTTT
TRBJ1-1,NA,TRBD1,TRBV14,CASSQGQGTEAFF,TGTGCCAGCAGCCAAGGACAGGGCACTGAAGCTTTCTTT
TRBJ1-5,NA,TRBD1,TRBV10-1,CARVREQGADNQPQHF,TGCGCCAGGGTTCGGGAACAGGGGGCAGACAATCAGCCCCAGCATTTT
TRBJ2-1,NA,TRBD1,TRBV11-3,CASSLAGTGNEQFF,TGTGCCAGCAGCTTAGCAGGGACAGGCAATGAGCAGTTCTTC
TRBJ1-6,NA,NA,TRBV5-5,CASRPGHNNDNSPLHF,TGTGCCAGCAGACCGGGACACAACAACGATAATTCACCCCTCCACTTT
TRBJ2-1,NA,TRBD1,TRBV18,CASSPGQDNEQFF,TGTGCCAGCTCACCCGGACAGGACAATGAGCAGTTCTTC
TRBJ1-1,NA,NA,TRBV7-9,CASSLYMNTEAFF,TGTGCCAGCAGCTTATACATGAACACTGAAGCTTTCTTT
TRBJ2-7,once,NA,TRBV25-1,CASSEQGSSYEQYF,TGTGCCAGCAGTGAACAGGGGTCCTCCTACGAGCAGTACTTC
TRBJ1-3,NA,NA,TRBV7-9,CASSSGNTIYF,TGTGCCAGCAGCTCGGGAAACACCATATATTTT
TRBJ1-4,NA,NA,TRBV7-2,CASSSPGQASEKLFF,TGTGCCAGCAGCTCGCCGGGACAAGCTAGCGAAAAACTGTTTTTT
TRBJ1-4,NA,TRBD1,TRBV14,CASSSSDRGEYWRKLFF,TGTGCCAGCAGCTCGTCGGACAGGGGAGAGTATTGGCGAAAACTGTTTTTT
TRBJ1-4,NA,TRBD1,TRBV7-6,CASRTGTGGYEKLFF,TGTGCCAGCAGAACCGGGACAGGGGGGTACGAAAAACTGTTTTTT
TRBJ2-2,once,NA,TRBV18,CASSPRQETNTGELFF,TGTGCCAGCTCACCTCGACAGGAAACGAACACCGGGGAGCTGTTTTTT